This T cell receptor (beta chain) was obtained from a study of OX40 agonist ivuxolimab in advanced cancers. Germline CDR1 is SGDLS and CDR2 is YYNGEE. V was shortened by 0 bases and J by 0 bases, with 13 bases between the two germline ends. The CDR3 is made up of 17 amino acids. This table comes from immunoSEQ multiplex PCR, and its TCRdb copy is limited to in-frame clones, with some not included. This table holds 70,000 to 95,000 clones, under 95% found once. This sequence was found in an adult with an advanced solid tumor such as melanoma, head and neck, liver or kidney cancer. The chain has TRBV9 and TRBJ1-3; D is unclear. Sequencing was performed on CD4+ or CD8+ T cells sorted from blood, taken in a trial of the OX40 agonist ivuxolimab. The CDR3 DNA follows: TGTGCCAGCAGCGTAGGGGAGGGCCGGAACTCTGGAAACACCATATATTTT. It translates to CASSVGEGRNSGNTIYF. Supplemented by reference TRBV9 and TRBJ1-3, the full variable domain reads DSGVTQTPKHLITATGQRVTLRCSPRSGDLSVYWYQQSLDQGLQFLIQYYNGEERAKGNILERFSAQQFPDLHSELNLSSLELGDSALYFCASSVGEGRNSGNTIYFGEGSWLTVV.